Listed here are 3 T cell receptor beta chains from one sample, sequenced in a study of shared clonotypes between healthy human individuals. Repertoires were generated with immunoSEQ multiplex PCR, while TCRdb's copy carries only in-frame clones and drops some. The sample consists of some 2,500,000 clones, roughly 93% of them appearing once. The sequenced sample was naive CD4+ T cells from PBMCs. The subset denotes: CD45RA+ positively selected. These TCRs come from a man between 18 and 29 years old in good health. Some clones in this sample may be carry-over from other donors' samples.

This clone was counted between two and nine times. The same CDR3 arises from other DNA sequences in this sample as well. The chain is built from TRBV18 and TRBJ1-1, with TRBD1 identical over 7 bases. Germline CDR1 and CDR2: KGHSH and LQKENI. The CDR3 consists of 14 residues. The V and J ends lost 1 base and 3 bases, in that order; junction bases with no gene match: 2. The DNA of the CDR3 is TGTGCCAGCTCACCACAGGGGGCGGACACTGAAGCTTTCTTT. This gives the protein CASSPQGADTEAFF.

The chain employs TRBV28 and TRBJ1-4; a weak D match, TRBD1 (5 bases). Germline V gene lookup returns CDR1 MDHEN and CDR2 SYDVKM. V was clipped by 5 bases and J by 8 bases, with 12 bases between them. This CDR3 region has 13 residues. Written as DNA, the CDR3 is TGTGCCAGCAGTGTGGGGGGTATCGAAAAACTGTTTTTT. Residues: CASSVGGIEKLFF.

Of note for this clone: This sample also contains other DNA sequences that code for the same CDR3. The rearrangement joins TRBV9 to TRBJ1-5; D remains unclear. V gave up 0 bases and J gave up 5 bases, with 6 bases separating them. The CDR3 extends over 13 amino acids. Germline V CDR1 and CDR2: SGDLS, YYNGEE. CDR3 in DNA: TGTGCCAGCAGCGTAGGAGCGGATCAGCCCCAGCATTTT. As protein: CASSVGADQPQHF.